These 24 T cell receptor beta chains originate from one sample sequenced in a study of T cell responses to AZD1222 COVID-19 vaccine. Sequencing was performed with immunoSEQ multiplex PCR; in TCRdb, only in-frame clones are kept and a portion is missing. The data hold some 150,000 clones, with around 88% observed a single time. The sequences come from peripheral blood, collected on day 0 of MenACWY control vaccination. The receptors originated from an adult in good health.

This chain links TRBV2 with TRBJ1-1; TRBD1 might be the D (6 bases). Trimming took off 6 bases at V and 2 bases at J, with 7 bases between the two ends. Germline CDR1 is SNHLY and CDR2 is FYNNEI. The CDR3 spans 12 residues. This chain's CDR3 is CASRDSNTEAFF. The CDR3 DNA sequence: TGTGCCAGCAGGGACAGCAACACTGAAGCTTTCTTT.

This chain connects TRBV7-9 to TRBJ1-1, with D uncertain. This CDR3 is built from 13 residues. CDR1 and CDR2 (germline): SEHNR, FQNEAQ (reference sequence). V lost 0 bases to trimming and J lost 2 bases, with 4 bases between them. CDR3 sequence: CASSLAGNTEAFF. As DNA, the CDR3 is TGTGCCAGCAGCTTAGCTGGTAACACTGAAGCTTTCTTT.

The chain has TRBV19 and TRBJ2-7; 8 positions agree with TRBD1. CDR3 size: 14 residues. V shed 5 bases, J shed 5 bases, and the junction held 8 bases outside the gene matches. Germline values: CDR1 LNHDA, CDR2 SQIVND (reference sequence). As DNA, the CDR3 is TGTGCCAGTAGTGGACAGGGTGGGTTCGACGAGCAGTACTTC. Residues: CASSGQGGFDEQYF. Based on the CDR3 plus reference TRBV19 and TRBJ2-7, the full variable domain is DGGITQSPKYLFRKEGQNVTLSCEQNLNHDAMYWYRQDPGQGLRLIYYSQIVNDFQKGDIAEGYSVSREKKESFPLTVTSAQKNPTAFYLCASSGQGGFDEQYFGPGTRLTVT.

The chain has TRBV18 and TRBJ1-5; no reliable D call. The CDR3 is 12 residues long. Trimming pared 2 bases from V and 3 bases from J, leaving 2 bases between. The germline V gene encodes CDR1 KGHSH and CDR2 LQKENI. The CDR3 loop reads CASSPTNQPQHF. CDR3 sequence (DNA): TGTGCCAGCTCACCAACCAATCAGCCCCAGCATTTT.

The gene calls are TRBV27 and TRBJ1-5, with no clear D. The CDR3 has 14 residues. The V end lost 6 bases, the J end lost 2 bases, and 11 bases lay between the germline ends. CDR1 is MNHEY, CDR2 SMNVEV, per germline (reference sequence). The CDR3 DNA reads TGTGCCAGCAGGTTGAAGGGCGGCAATCAGCCCCAGCATTTT. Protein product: CASRLKGGNQPQHF.

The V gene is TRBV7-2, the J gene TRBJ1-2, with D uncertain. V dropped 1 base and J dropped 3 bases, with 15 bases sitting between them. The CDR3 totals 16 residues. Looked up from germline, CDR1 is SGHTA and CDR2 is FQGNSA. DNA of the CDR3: TGTGCCAGCAGCTTAGAGGCTATAGGCAGATACTATGGCTACACCTTC. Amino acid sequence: CASSLEAIGRYYGYTF.

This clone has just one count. CDR3 DNA sequence: TGTGCCAAACAAGACAGGTTAACGAGATACAATGAGCAGTTCTTC. It codes for CAKQDRLTRYNEQFF. The chain combines TRBV21-1 with TRBJ2-1; TRBD1 is taken as the D call from the table, unchecked against the DNA. TRBV21-1 is reported as a pseudogene. This CDR3 region has 15 residues.

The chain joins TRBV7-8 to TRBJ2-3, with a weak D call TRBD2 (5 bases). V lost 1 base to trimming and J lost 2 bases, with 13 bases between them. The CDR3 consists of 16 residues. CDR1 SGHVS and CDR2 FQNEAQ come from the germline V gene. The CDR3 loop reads CASSLEGIGITDTQYF. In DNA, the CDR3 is TGTGCCAGCAGCTTAGAGGGAATCGGGATCACAGATACGCAGTATTTT.

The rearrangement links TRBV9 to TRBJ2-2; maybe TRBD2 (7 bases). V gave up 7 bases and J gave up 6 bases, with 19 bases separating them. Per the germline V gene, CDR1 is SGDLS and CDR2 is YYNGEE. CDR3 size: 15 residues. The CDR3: CASGGGGGAPGELFF. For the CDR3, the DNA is TGTGCCAGCGGGGGAGGCGGGGGCGCACCCGGGGAGCTGTTTTTT. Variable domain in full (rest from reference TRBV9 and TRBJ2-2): DSGVTQTPKHLITATGQRVTLRCSPRSGDLSVYWYQQSLDQGLQFLIQYYNGEERAKGNILERFSAQQFPDLHSELNLSSLELGDSALYFCASGGGGGAPGELFFGEGSRLTVL.

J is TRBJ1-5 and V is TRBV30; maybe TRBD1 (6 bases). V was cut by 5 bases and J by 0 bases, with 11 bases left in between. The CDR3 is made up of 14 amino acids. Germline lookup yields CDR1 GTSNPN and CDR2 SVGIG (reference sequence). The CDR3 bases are TGTGCCTGGGGGGGGACAAATAGCAATCAGCCCCAGCATTTT. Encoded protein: CAWGGTNSNQPQHF. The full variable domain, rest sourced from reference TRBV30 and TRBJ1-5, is SQTIHQWPATLVQPVGSPLSLECTVEGTSNPNLYWYRQAAGRGLQLLFYSVGIGQISSEVPQNLSASRPQDRQFILSSKKLLLSDSGFYLCAWGGTNSNQPQHFGDGTRLSIL.

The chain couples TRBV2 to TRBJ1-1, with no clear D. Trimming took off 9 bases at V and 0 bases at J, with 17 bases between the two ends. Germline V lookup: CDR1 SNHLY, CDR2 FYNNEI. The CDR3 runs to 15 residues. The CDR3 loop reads CASRPGSLMNTEAFF. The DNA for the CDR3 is TGTGCCAGTAGACCCGGGTCCCTAATGAACACTGAAGCTTTCTTT.

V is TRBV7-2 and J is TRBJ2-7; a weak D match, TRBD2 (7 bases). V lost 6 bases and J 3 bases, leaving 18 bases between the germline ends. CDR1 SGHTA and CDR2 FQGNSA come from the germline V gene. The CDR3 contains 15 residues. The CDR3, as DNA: TGTGCCAGCAGTTTTAGGGGGGGTGAGTTCTACGAGCAGTACTTC. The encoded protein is CASSFRGGEFYEQYF.

This CDR3 is CASSQGPQETQYF. DNA for the CDR3: TGTGCCAGCAGCCAGGGACCGCAAGAGACCCAGTACTTC. This chain joins TRBV3-1 (or the pseudogene TRBV3-2) and TRBJ2-5; perhaps D is TRBD1 or TRBD2 (5 bases each). Germline V lookup: CDR1 LGHDT, CDR2 YNNKEL (reference sequence). V shed 3 bases and J shed 2 bases, with 7 bases lying between them. This CDR3 region has 13 residues.

The chain's CDR3 is CASSLQAGPNTEAFF. The CDR3 nucleotides read TGTGCCAGCAGCTTACAGGCGGGGCCGAACACTGAAGCTTTCTTT. The rearrangement uses TRBV7-3 and TRBJ1-1; perhaps TRBD1 as D (5 bases). V was shortened by 2 bases and J by 1 base, with 11 bases between the two germline ends. CDR1 is SGHTA and CDR2 is FQGTGA in the germline V gene. The CDR3 sequence is 15 residues long.

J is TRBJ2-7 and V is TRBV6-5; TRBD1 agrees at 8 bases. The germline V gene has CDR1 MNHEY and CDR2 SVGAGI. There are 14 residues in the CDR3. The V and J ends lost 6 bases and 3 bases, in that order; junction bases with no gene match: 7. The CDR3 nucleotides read TGTGCCAGCAGGACAGGGGTCTCCAGCTACGAGCAGTACTTC. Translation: CASRTGVSSYEQYF.

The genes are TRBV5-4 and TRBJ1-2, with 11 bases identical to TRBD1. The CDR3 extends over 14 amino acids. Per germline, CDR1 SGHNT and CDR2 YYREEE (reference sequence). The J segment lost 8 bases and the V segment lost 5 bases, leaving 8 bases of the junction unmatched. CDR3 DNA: TGTGCCAGCAGAACGGGACAGGGGGAGTTCGGCTACACCTTC. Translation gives CASRTGQGEFGYTF.

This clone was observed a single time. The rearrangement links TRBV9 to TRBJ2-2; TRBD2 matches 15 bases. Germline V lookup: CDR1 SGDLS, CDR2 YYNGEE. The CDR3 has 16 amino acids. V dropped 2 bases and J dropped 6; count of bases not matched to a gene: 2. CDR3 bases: TGTGCCAGCAGCGTGGGGACTAGCGGGAGGTCCGGGGAGCTGTTTTTT. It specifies CASSVGTSGRSGELFF.

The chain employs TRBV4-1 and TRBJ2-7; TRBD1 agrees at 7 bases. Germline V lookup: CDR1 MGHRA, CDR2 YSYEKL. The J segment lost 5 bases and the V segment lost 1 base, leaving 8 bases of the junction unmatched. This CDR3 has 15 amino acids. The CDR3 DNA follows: TGCGCCAGCAGCCAAGGGGACAGTGTTCGGGACGAGCAGTACTTC. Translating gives CASSQGDSVRDEQYF.

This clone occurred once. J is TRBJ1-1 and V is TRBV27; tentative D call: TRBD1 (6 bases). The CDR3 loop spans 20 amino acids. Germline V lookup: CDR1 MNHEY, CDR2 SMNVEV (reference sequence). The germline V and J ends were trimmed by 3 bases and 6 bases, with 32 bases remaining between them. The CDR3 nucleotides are TGTGCCAGCAGTTTTGGTCGAGGGTCTTCCGGGGAGGGGGGCAATTCTGAAGCTTTCTTT. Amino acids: CASSFGRGSSGEGGNSEAFF.

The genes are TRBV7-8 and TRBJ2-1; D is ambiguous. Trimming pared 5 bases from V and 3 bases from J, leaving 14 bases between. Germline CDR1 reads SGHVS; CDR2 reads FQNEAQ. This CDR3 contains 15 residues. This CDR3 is CASSPRSDFYNEQFF. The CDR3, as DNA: TGTGCCAGCAGCCCTCGTTCAGACTTCTACAATGAGCAGTTCTTC.

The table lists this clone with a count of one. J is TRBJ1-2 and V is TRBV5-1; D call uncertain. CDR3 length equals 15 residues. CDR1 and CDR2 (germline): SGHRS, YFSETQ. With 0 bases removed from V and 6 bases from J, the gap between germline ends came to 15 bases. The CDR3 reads CASSLGGRPNDGYTF. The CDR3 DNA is TGCGCCAGCAGCTTGGGTGGCCGCCCGAATGATGGCTACACCTTC.

The CDR3 nucleotides are TGTGCCAGCAACTCACATGGGGGTGGGACTGAAGCTTTCTTT. Translation gives CASNSHGGGTEAFF. The chain couples TRBV6-5 to TRBJ1-1; weak D call: TRBD1 (5 bases). CDR1 and CDR2 (germline): MNHEY, SVGAGI. There are 14 residues in the CDR3. The ends were cut back, 7 bases at V and 5 bases at J, with 17 bases in the middle.

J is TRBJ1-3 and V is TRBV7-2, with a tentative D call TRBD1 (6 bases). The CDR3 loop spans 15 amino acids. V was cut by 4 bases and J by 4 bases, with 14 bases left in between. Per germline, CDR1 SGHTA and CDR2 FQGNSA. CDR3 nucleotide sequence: TGTGCCAGCAGCTCCTGGGGGGGGCCAGGAAACACCATATATTTT. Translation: CASSSWGGPGNTIYF. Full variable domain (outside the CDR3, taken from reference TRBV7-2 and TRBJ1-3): GAGVSQSPSNKVTEKGKDVELRCDPISGHTALYWYRQSLGQGLEFLIYFQGNSAPDKSGLPSDRFSAERTGGSVSTLTIQRTQQEDSAVYLCASSSWGGPGNTIYFGEGSWLTVV.

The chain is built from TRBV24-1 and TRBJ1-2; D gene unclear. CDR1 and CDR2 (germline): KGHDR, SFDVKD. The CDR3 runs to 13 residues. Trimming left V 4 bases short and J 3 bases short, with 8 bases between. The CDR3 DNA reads TGTGCCACCAGTGACCCCAGTGACTATGGCTACACCTTC. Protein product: CATSDPSDYGYTF.